This TCR beta chain was observed in a study of T cell responses to AZD1222 COVID-19 vaccine. Generated by immunoSEQ multiplex PCR, the TCRdb table keeps only in-frame clones and is missing some. The table has some 140,000 clones, around 90% seen once. Comments on this clone: Its specificity is not known.

Regarding the study as a whole: Donors were mostly white British, more females; clonal diversity possibly underestimated.

Per germline, CDR1 SGHTA and CDR2 FQGNSA. The CDR3 length is 16 residues. V lost 4 bases, J lost 6 bases, and 4 bases stayed unmatched. The rearrangement uses TRBV7-2 and TRBJ1-6, with 12 bases aligning to TRBD1. The input for sequencing was peripheral blood, taken on day 0 of AZD1222 vaccination. This sequence originates from an adult in good health. CDR3 in DNA: TGTGCCAGCAGCTCGGGACAGGGGGCCGCTAATTCACCCCTCCACTTT. As protein: CASSSGQGAANSPLHF.